This T cell receptor beta chain was observed in a study of T cell responses to AZD1222 COVID-19 vaccine. Broader study findings: Regions 160-218 and 743-854 held dominance among vaccine-associated CD4 TCRs, which spanned spike. Most donors were white British, females outnumbered males, and clonal diversity was possibly underestimated. An increase in Spike-specific TCR breadth and depth was observed after two AZD1222 doses.

Generated by immunoSEQ multiplex PCR, the TCRdb table keeps only in-frame clones and is missing some. Of roughly 70,000 clones listed, about 85% are singletons. The germline gives CDR1 MNHEY, CDR2 SVGAGI. The CDR3 has 15 residues. V lost 4 bases and J 2 bases, leaving 15 bases between the germline ends. About this clone itself: What it binds is not known.

Second-dose groups at about 4 or about 12 weeks were pooled. The chain employs TRBV6-5 and TRBJ2-7; a weak D match, TRBD1 (6 bases). The sequencing used peripheral blood, collected 28 days after the second AZD1222 dose. The receptor comes from an adult who received the AZD1222 COVID-19 vaccine. CDR3 in DNA: TGTGCCAGCAGTTCTACGGGACACGGCCCCTACGAGCAGTACTTC. This sequence encodes CASSSTGHGPYEQYF.